This T cell receptor (beta chain) was recovered during a study of T cells after yellow fever vaccination. Researchers made TCR cDNA using 5'RACE template switching, and this step added a universal primer site and UMIs. TCRdb recomputed calls from the 5' RACE reads with MiXCR, one row per CDR3 protein. The data contain about 550,000 distinct CDR3 sequences, 19% of them singletons. CDR3 size: 16 residues. CDR1 is GTSNPN, CDR2 SVGIG, per germline (reference sequence). Deletions cut 1 base from V and 3 bases from J, with 17 bases between. The material sequenced was PBMCs, taken 15 days after the yellow fever booster vaccination. The source is a man aged 30 to 39 who received the YFV17D yellow fever vaccine. The chain carries TRBV30 and TRBJ2-3; D perhaps matches TRBD2 (6 bases). Here the CDR3 DNA reads TGTGCCTGGAGTGCGAGGGAGGTCTGGTTGACAGATACGCAGTATTTT. It translates to CAWSAREVWLTDTQYF.